Presented here are 7 T cell receptor beta chains from one specimen sequenced in a study of blood T cell repertoires in COVID-19. Sequencing was performed with immunoSEQ multiplex PCR; in TCRdb, only in-frame clones are kept and a portion is missing. This sample has almost 200,000 clones; about 90% occur once, and the top ten carry 0.65% to 0.95%. The sequenced material came from peripheral blood. Receptors originate from a woman in her 70s with acute or convalescent COVID-19.

This chain connects TRBV9 to TRBJ2-1, with TRBD2 matching 13 bases. The length of the CDR3 is 19 residues. V shed 1 base and J 7 bases; nucleotides not matched to a gene: 14. Germline CDR1 SGDLS, CDR2 YYNGEE. CDR3 in amino acids: CASSVLVSATLAGGNEQFF. The CDR3 DNA is TGTGCCAGCAGCGTACTTGTCTCGGCAACACTAGCGGGGGGGAATGAGCAGTTCTTC.

The chain employs TRBV5-4 and TRBJ2-3; 10 nucleotides line up with TRBD2. CDR3 length: 18 residues. Trimming cost V 4 bases and J 3 bases; bases outside gene matches: 14. Germline V gene lookup returns CDR1 SGHNT and CDR2 YYREEE (reference sequence). For the CDR3, the DNA is TGTGCCAGCAGCGGAGCGGGGGGGCGGGGCGTGAGGACAGATACGCAGTATTTT. Translated, it gives CASSGAGGRGVRTDTQYF.

The rearrangement uses TRBV6-5 and TRBJ2-1, with 10 bases matching TRBD2. V lost 1 base, J lost 5 bases, and 5 bases stayed unmatched. This CDR3 region has 16 residues. Germline V gene data show CDR1 as MNHEY and CDR2 as SVGAGI. Written as DNA, the CDR3 is TGTGCCAGCAGTTACTATAGCGGGGGGCCTCACAATGAGCAGTTCTTC. Translated, it gives CASSYYSGGPHNEQFF.

The CDR3 DNA reads TGTGCCAGCAGTTTAGGGTCGGGGATTGAAGCTTTCTTT. It yields the protein CASSLGSGIEAFF. The rearrangement links TRBV12-3 or TRBV12-4 to TRBJ1-1; D is unclear. The CDR3 is 13 amino acids. V shed 1 base and J shed 7 bases, with 10 bases lying between them.

The V gene is TRBV5-5, the J gene TRBJ2-1, with 7 bases that match TRBD1. The V gene's germline CDR1 is SGHKS and CDR2 YYEKEE (reference sequence). The junction had 12 bases not matched to a gene; V was cut back by 4 bases and J by 5 bases. The CDR3 runs 16 residues. Here the CDR3 DNA reads TGTGCCAGCAGCGGCGACAGGGTAATATCCCACAATGAGCAGTTCTTC. This translates into CASSGDRVISHNEQFF.

The J gene is TRBJ2-5, the V gene TRBV6-1; 7 bases line up with TRBD2. After removal of 4 bases from V and 3 bases from J, the junction contained 11 bases not matched to a gene. CDR1 is MNHNS, CDR2 SASEGT, per germline. CDR3 length equals 16 residues. The CDR3 coding sequence is TGTGCCAGCAGTGGGATTTGGGAGGGGCGAGAAGAGACCCAGTACTTC. The encoded protein is CASSGIWEGREETQYF.

The chain recombines TRBV5-1 with TRBJ1-6; TRBD1 agrees at 10 bases. CDR1 is SGHRS and CDR2 is YFSETQ in the germline V gene. V gave up 4 bases and J gave up 5 bases; unmatched junction bases: 12. The CDR3 spans 18 residues. CDR3 bases: TGCGCCAGCAGCACGACCGGGACAGGGGATGGGAATAATTCACCCCTCCACTTT. It codes for CASSTTGTGDGNNSPLHF.